This T cell receptor beta chain was captured by sequencing in a study of cytomegalovirus exposure and HLA in healthy donors. This clone appeared a few times. Germline assignment: CDR1 SEHNR and CDR2 FQNEAQ (reference sequence). There are 17 residues in the CDR3. Trimming left V 0 bases short and J 0 bases short, with 12 bases between. Primers for the PCR totalled 60 Vbeta and 13 Jbeta. Some clones are missing from TCRdb's copy, which holds only in-frame ones; the method was immunoSEQ multiplex PCR. The sample carries 130,000 or so clones, approximately 85% recorded once. Sequenced material: PBMCs. The V call is TRBV7-9, the J call TRBJ1-5; D gene uncertain. The sequence was obtained from a woman aged 50 to 60 in good health and CMV-seropositive. CDR3 bases: TGTGCCAGCAGCTTAGCCCTAAGTCAGGATAGCAATCAGCCCCAGCATTTT. It codes for CASSLALSQDSNQPQHF.